The 6 T cell receptor beta chains below come from one sample, sequenced in a study of blood T cell repertoires in COVID-19 (dated by TCRdb to 2020 to 2021). Libraries were constructed by the immunoSEQ multiplex PCR assay. TCRdb took over this immuneACCESS table, retaining in-frame rearrangements with V and J assigned. Such tables are incomplete; in checked studies, under half of the missing clones stem from an unresolved V gene, and the remainder is unexplained. The sample records around 220,000 clones, around 87% of which are singletons. Roughly a tenth of the sample rests with the top ten. Sequences were obtained from peripheral blood. These receptors were taken from a woman aged 45 to 65 with COVID-19, enrolled during active disease.

The chain employs TRBV18 and TRBJ2-3, with 14 bases that match TRBD2. Germline V CDR1 and CDR2: KGHSH, LQKENI. CDR3 size: 15 residues. The V gene end was trimmed by 6 bases and the J gene end by 5 bases; junction bases not matched to a gene: 4. The CDR3 region has the DNA TGTGCCAGCTCTCGCGGACTAGCGGGGGGAGATACGCAGTATTTT. It yields the protein CASSRGLAGGDTQYF.

V is TRBV7-8 and J is TRBJ2-1, with 10 nucleotides matching TRBD2. Per the germline V gene, CDR1 is SGHVS and CDR2 is FQNEAQ. V lost 3 bases, J lost 4 bases, and 12 bases stayed unmatched. This CDR3 has 18 residues. This CDR3 reads CASSFPAGGPESYNEQFF. The CDR3 region has the DNA TGTGCCAGCAGCTTTCCAGCGGGGGGGCCTGAATCTTACAATGAGCAGTTCTTC.

The V and J genes are TRBV6-1 and TRBJ2-7; maybe TRBD1 (5 bases). This CDR3 has 13 residues. Germline V lookup: CDR1 MNHNS, CDR2 SASEGT. V lost 1 base and J 6 bases, leaving 10 bases between the germline ends. The CDR3 loop reads CASSEEGSVEQYF. CDR3 in DNA: TGTGCCAGCAGTGAAGAGGGGTCGGTCGAGCAGTACTTC.

The gene calls are TRBV12-5 and TRBJ2-7; TRBD1 matches 8 bases. V was clipped by 1 base and J by 2 bases; unmatched bases: 10. Germline lookup yields CDR1 LGHNT and CDR2 FRNRAP. This CDR3 spans 17 amino acids. CDR3 sequence: CASGLDHLGTGPYEQYF. CDR3 nucleotides: TGTGCTAGTGGTTTGGACCACCTCGGGACAGGCCCCTACGAGCAGTACTTC.

V is TRBV6-5 and J is TRBJ1-1; tentative D call: TRBD1 (6 bases). From germline, CDR1 is MNHEY and CDR2 SVGAGI. The CDR3 consists of 13 residues. V lost 7 bases, J lost 12 bases, and 21 bases lay in between. The CDR3 DNA reads as TGTGCCAGCACCTCCGGGAGGGGGATTAACCCTTTCTTT. It codes for CASTSGRGINPFF.

The count of this clone is one. V gene TRBV19 combines with J gene TRBJ1-5; TRBD1 matches at 8 bases. With 5 bases clipped from V and 2 bases from J, the junction kept 8 bases outside the gene matches. This CDR3 has 16 residues. The germline V gene encodes CDR1 LNHDA and CDR2 SQIVND (reference sequence). For the CDR3, the DNA is TGTGCCAGTAGTCGGGACAGGATCTTACGCAATCAGCCCCAGCATTTT. Amino acids: CASSRDRILRNQPQHF.